This T cell receptor (beta chain) was sequenced during a study of blood T cell repertoires in COVID-19. Overall study: Researchers got acute and convalescent COVID-19 samples from the United States, Italy and Spain. PBMCs, B-cell-depleted T cells, or T cells were the source of the cDNA or gDNA that made up the material.

This clone was detected a few times. Germline V gene lookup returns CDR1 LNHDA and CDR2 SQIVND (reference sequence). The germline V and J ends were trimmed by 7 bases and 8 bases, with 18 bases remaining between them. CDR3 size: 14 residues. Study processing details: Amplifying reference gene primers gave estimates of nucleated cell counts. Assay used: immunoSEQ multiplex PCR; TCRdb lists only in-frame clones, some missing. The V and J calls and the clone size are those of that table, but D and trimming were determined from the DNA. The sample carries about 140,000 clones, 80% to 85% recorded once. The gene calls are TRBV19 and TRBJ2-4; TRBD1 might be the D (8 bases). The TCR originated in a woman in her sixties with acute or convalescent COVID-19. Input material: peripheral blood. CDR3 in DNA: TGTGCCAGTAAACAGGGGGGGTACGGGGACATTCAGTACTTC. It codes for CASKQGGYGDIQYF.